The 6 T cell receptor beta chains in this list originate from one sample, sequenced in a study of CD8+ T cells in alopecia areata. Following extraction, RNA underwent reverse transcription to cDNA, which served as the sequencing template. TCRdb's copy holds only in-frame clones and misses some; the assay was immunoSEQ multiplex PCR. The sample holds roughly 65,000 clones, approximately 46% seen once. The sample in question was CD8+ T cells sorted from blood, obtained at week 0. The receptor set was obtained from a human donor with alopecia areata.

The V call is TRBV7-2, the J call TRBJ2-3; 11 nucleotides line up with TRBD2. Germline assignment: CDR1 SGHTA and CDR2 FQGNSA. Trimming at V came to 4 bases and at J to 2 bases, leaving 11 bases not matched to a gene. The CDR3 is made up of 18 amino acids. This chain's CDR3 is CASSSSLLAGGPTDTQYF. CDR3 sequence (DNA): TGTGCCAGCAGCTCCTCTCTCCTAGCGGGAGGCCCCACAGATACGCAGTATTTT.

The count of this clone is one. This sequence joins TRBV7-9 and TRBJ2-7; TRBD2 aligns across 10 bases. Germline V lookup: CDR1 SEHNR, CDR2 FQNEAQ (reference sequence). This CDR3 spans 12 amino acids. V trimming: 10 bases; J trimming: 3 bases; junction bases outside the gene matches: 3. DNA for the CDR3: TGTGCCACCTCTAGCGGGAGCTACGAGCAGTACTTC. Protein product: CATSSGSYEQYF.

The chain has TRBV4-3 and TRBJ2-1; D possibly matches TRBD1 or TRBD2 (5 bases each). Between the trimmed V and J ends, which lost 1 base and 8 bases, there was a span of 15 bases. The CDR3 length is 15 residues. The germline V gene encodes CDR1 LGHNA and CDR2 YSLEER. The CDR3 nucleotides are TGCGCCAGCAGCCAAGCGGGGACCTCGGGATATGAGCAGTTCTTC. Protein sequence: CASSQAGTSGYEQFF.

This clone occurred once. The chain carries TRBV9 and TRBJ1-1; no clear D gene. Trimming pared 4 bases from V and 0 bases from J, leaving 10 bases between. The CDR3 length is 14 residues. Per germline, CDR1 SGDLS and CDR2 YYNGEE. The CDR3 sequence: CASSPGAMNTEAFF. CDR3 nucleotides: TGTGCCAGCAGCCCAGGTGCCATGAACACTGAAGCTTTCTTT.

This clone appeared a few times. The rearrangement links TRBV6-1 to TRBJ1-5; D unresolved. V was trimmed by 2 bases and J by 6 bases, leaving 8 bases between them. CDR3 length: 13 amino acids. CDR1 and CDR2 from the germline V gene are MNHNS and SASEGT. The CDR3 sequence: CASSERKGQPQHF. CDR3 in DNA: TGTGCCAGCAGTGAAAGGAAGGGTCAGCCCCAGCATTTT.

In its sample, this clone was seen a few times. The chain employs TRBV11-1 and TRBJ2-5; 9 bases agree with TRBD2. This CDR3 is built from 15 residues. With V trimmed by 1 base and J by 4 bases, 4 bases remained unmatched. CDR1 is SGHAT, CDR2 FQDESV, per germline (reference sequence). This CDR3 is CASSLGAGGGETQYF. As DNA, the CDR3 is TGTGCCAGCAGCTTAGGAGCGGGAGGAGGAGAGACCCAGTACTTC.